This paragraph reports one T cell receptor beta chain. At one end the junction does not follow the germline gene, possibly because of a read error. TCRbeta libraries were built with three rounds of nested PCR, modified from ARM-PCR. TCRdb reprocessed the multiplex PCR reads via MiXCR and lists one record per CDR3 protein. The sample includes 70,000 to 90,000 distinct CDR3 sequences, 65% to 90% of them seen just once. This CDR3 is built from 15 residues. Germline lookup yields CDR1 MGHRA and CDR2 YSYEKL. The sample comes from a study of tumor and adjacent non-tumor tissue in lung cancer. No cell sorting was done before RNA was extracted from the tissue.

The V gene is TRBV4-1, the J gene TRBJ2-5; D is possibly TRBD1 or TRBD2 (5 bases each). This TCR was recovered from a woman aged 45-59 years with non-small cell lung cancer. The source material was lung tumor tissue. The CDR3 here is CASSQRDGLQKTQYF. The CDR3 coding sequence is TGCGCCAGCAGCCAAAGGGACGGCCTCCAAAAGACCCAGTACTTT.